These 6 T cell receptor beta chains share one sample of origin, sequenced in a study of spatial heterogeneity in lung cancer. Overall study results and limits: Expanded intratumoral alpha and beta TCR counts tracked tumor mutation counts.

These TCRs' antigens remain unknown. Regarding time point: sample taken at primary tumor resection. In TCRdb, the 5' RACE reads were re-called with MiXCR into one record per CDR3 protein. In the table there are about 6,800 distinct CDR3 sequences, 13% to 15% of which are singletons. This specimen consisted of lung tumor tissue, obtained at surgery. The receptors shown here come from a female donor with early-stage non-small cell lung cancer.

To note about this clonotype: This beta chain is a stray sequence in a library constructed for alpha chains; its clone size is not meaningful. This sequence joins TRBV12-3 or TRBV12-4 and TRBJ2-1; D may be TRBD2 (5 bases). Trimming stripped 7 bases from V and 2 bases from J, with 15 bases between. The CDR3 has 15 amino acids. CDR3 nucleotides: TGTGCCAGCACAACTGAGGGTATCCCCTACAATGAGCAGTTCTTC. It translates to CASTTEGIPYNEQFF.

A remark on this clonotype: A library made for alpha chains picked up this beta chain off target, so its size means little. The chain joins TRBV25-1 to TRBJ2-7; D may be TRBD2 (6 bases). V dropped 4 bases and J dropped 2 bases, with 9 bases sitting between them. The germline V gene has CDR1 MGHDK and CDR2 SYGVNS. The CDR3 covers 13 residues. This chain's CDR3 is CASSGRVPYEQYF. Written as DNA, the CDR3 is TGTGCCAGCAGTGGGAGGGTCCCCTACGAGCAGTACTTC.

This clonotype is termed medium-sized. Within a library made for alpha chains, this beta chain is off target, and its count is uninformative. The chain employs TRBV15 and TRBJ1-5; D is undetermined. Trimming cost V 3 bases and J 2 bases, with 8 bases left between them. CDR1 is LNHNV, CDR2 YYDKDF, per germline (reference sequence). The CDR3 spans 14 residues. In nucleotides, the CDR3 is TGTGCCACCAGCAGTCGGAGGGGCAATCAGCCCCAGCATTTT. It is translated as CATSSRRGNQPQHF.

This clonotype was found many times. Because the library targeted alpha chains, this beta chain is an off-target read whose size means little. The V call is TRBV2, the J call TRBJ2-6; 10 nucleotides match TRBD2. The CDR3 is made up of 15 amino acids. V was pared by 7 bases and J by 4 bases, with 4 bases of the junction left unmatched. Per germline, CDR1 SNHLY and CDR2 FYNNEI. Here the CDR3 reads CASTSGGAGANVLTF. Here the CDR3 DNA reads TGTGCCAGCACTAGCGGGGGCGCCGGGGCCAACGTCCTGACTTTC.

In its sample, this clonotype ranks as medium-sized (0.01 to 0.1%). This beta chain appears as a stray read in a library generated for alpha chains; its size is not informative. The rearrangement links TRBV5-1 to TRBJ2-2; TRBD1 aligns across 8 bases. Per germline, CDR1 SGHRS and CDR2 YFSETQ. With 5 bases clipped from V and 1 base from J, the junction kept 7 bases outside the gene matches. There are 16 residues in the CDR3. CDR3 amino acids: CASRGLGTGNTGELFF. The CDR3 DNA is TGCGCCAGCAGGGGCCTGGGGACAGGGAACACCGGGGAGCTGTTTTTT. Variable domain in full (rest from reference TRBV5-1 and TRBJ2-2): KAGVTQTPRYLIKTRGQQVTLSCSPISGHRSVSWYQQTPGQGLQFLFEYFSETQRNKGNFPGRFSGRQFSNSRSEMNVSTLELGDSALYLCASRGLGTGNTGELFFGEGSRLTVL.

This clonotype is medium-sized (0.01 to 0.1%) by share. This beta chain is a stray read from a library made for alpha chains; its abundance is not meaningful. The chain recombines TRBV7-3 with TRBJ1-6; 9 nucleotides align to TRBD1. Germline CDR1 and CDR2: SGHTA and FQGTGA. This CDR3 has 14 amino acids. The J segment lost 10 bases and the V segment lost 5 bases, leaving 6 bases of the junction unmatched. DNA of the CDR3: TGTGCCAGCAGCGACGGGACAGGGCAATCACCCCTCCACTTT. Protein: CASSDGTGQSPLHF.